The 4 T cell receptor beta chains below come from one sample, sequenced in a study of T-cell memory formation after mild COVID-19. One entry per CDR3 protein, called by TCRdb with MiXCR from the 5' RACE reads. The sample consists of approximately 300,000 distinct CDR3 sequences, around 15% of them appearing once. Sequences were obtained from PBMCs or a T cell subset sorted from them (not recorded which). These receptors came from a young man who had mild COVID-19 (a few samples of this study predate the infection). Cell type and time point are not known.

This sequence joins TRBV7-9 and TRBJ1-1; possibly TRBD1 for D (5 bases). CDR1 is SEHNR and CDR2 is FQNEAQ in the germline V gene (reference sequence). Trimming removed 3 bases from V and 6 bases from J, with 14 bases in between. This CDR3 has 14 amino acids. In nucleotides, the CDR3 is TGTGCCAGCAGCTTCCGAGGGGCGCGCGCTGAAGCTTTCTTT. Translation: CASSFRGARAEAFF.

This clonotype was observed a handful of times. The V gene is TRBV5-1, the J gene TRBJ2-6; possibly TRBD1 for D (6 bases). The CDR3 covers 17 residues. Germline loops: CDR1 SGHRS, CDR2 YFSETQ. V was shortened by 4 bases and J by 0 bases, with 14 bases between the two germline ends. CDR3 nucleotide sequence: TGCGCCAGCAGCGCGACAGGAACGCTCTCTGGGGCCAACGTCCTGACTTTC. Amino acids: CASSATGTLSGANVLTF.

This clonotype has only a few counts. The chain joins TRBV7-9 to TRBJ1-3; TRBD1 matches 9 bases. V lost 6 bases, J lost 0 bases, and 3 bases stayed unmatched. Germline V lookup: CDR1 SEHNR, CDR2 FQNEAQ (reference sequence). The CDR3 is 15 residues long. CDR3 residues: CASRDRGNSGNTIYF. The CDR3 DNA follows: TGTGCCAGCAGAGACAGGGGGAACTCTGGAAACACCATATATTTT.

This chain links TRBV18 with TRBJ2-3; the match to TRBD2 covers 12 bases. Germline V gene data show CDR1 as KGHSH and CDR2 as LQKENI. V was pared by 1 base and J by 1 base, with 6 bases of the junction left unmatched. This CDR3 has 18 residues. The CDR3: CASSPLLAGGPGTDTQYF. In nucleotides, the CDR3 is TGTGCCAGCTCACCACTCCTAGCGGGGGGGCCGGGCACAGATACGCAGTATTTT.